The entry below describes one T cell receptor beta chain. TCRdb itself ran the 5' RACE reads through MiXCR, one entry per CDR3 protein. The sample shows about 520,000 distinct CDR3 sequences, roughly 21% of them seen only once. The sample is drawn from a study of identical twins. The germline V gene encodes CDR1 MNHNS and CDR2 SASEGT. This CDR3 region has 13 residues. V was pared by 6 bases and J by 1 base, with 8 bases between. The sample also formed part of further work on T cells expressing NK-cell markers. That paper notes: Sequencing covered eight donors, seven HCMV-seropositive and one seronegative. In a handful of donors, dominant CD3+CD56+NKG2C+ clones formed roughly 1.0-7.5% of CD8+ cells.

The chain has TRBV6-1 and TRBJ2-3; perhaps TRBD2 as D (6 bases). The sample was CD4+ T cells sorted from blood. This clonotype originated in a woman between 18 and 29 years old in good health. The CDR3 loop is CASRASGTDTQYF. The CDR3, as DNA: TGTGCCAGCAGGGCTAGCGGCACAGATACGCAGTATTTT.